These 27 T cell receptor beta chains share one sample of origin, sequenced in a study of T-cell reconstitution after alpha-beta-depleted transplantation in children. Unique molecular identifiers were incorporated during preparation of the TCRbeta library. Each CDR3 protein is one row after TCRdb ran MiXCR on the PCR reads. The sample lists 70,000 to 95,000 distinct CDR3 sequences; roughly a sixth were seen once. This material consisted of PBMCs, mostly from graft donor cells, taken 180 days after TCRalphabeta/CD19-depleted stem cell transplant. The receptors were gathered from a male patient under 10 years old who had a stem cell transplant for acute lymphoblastic leukemia, so the T cells may come from the graft donor.

In its sample, this clonotype was seen a few times. This rearrangement joins TRBV5-1 to TRBJ2-7, with D tentatively TRBD1 (7 bases). Germline CDR1 is SGHRS and CDR2 is YFSETQ. V shed 5 bases and J shed 4 bases, with 16 bases lying between them. The CDR3 has 14 residues. CDR3 DNA: TGCGCCAGCAGAGGGGGGACAGTGGGATACGAGCAGTACTTC. Amino acids: CASRGGTVGYEQYF.

This clonotype turned up a few times. The rearrangement joins TRBV20-1 to TRBJ2-3; 7 bases line up with TRBD2. Germline CDR1 reads DFQATT; CDR2 reads SNEGSKA (reference sequence). This CDR3 comprises 13 residues. Trimming removed 5 bases from V and 0 bases from J; junction bases left unmatched: 2. This CDR3 is CSAPTSSTDTQYF. The DNA of the CDR3 is TGCAGTGCTCCGACTAGCAGCACAGATACGCAGTATTTT.

The V call is TRBV7-2, the J call TRBJ2-2; TRBD2 matches at 8 bases. Germline V gives CDR1 SGHTA, CDR2 FQGNSA. With V trimmed by 5 bases and J by 4 bases, 3 bases remained unmatched. The CDR3 totals 14 residues. In nucleotides, the CDR3 is TGTGCCAGCAGCCCGGGGGGGCCCACCGGGGAGCTGTTTTTT. Its translation: CASSPGGPTGELFF.

This chain links TRBV28 with TRBJ2-7; D possibly corresponds to TRBD1 (6 bases). Trimming pared 3 bases from V and 0 bases from J, leaving 18 bases between. CDR1 and CDR2 from the germline V gene are MDHEN and SYDVKM. This CDR3 has 17 amino acids. In DNA form, the CDR3 reads TGTGCCAGCAGTTTCCCCCAGGGGATGTCTAGCTCCTACGAGCAGTACTTC. Protein: CASSFPQGMSSSYEQYF.

The sample holds many counts of this clonotype. This chain connects TRBV6-1 to TRBJ2-2, with 10 bases matching TRBD2. J lost 4 bases, V lost 7 bases, and 0 bases had no gene match. The CDR3 length is 13 residues. Germline V CDR1 and CDR2: MNHNS, SASEGT. CDR3 sequence (DNA): TGTGCCAGCAAGCGGGGGGGCACCGGGGAGCTGTTTTTT. This sequence encodes CASKRGGTGELFF.

This chain links TRBV5-4 with TRBJ2-3; tentatively, D is TRBD2 (5 bases). The CDR3 contains 14 residues. Trimming stripped 4 bases from V and 4 bases from J, with 13 bases between. Germline assignment: CDR1 SGHNT and CDR2 YYREEE (reference sequence). The CDR3 DNA reads TGTGCCAGCAGCGACGGGGTCCGAGCAGATACGCAGTATTTT. It encodes CASSDGVRADTQYF.

The chain joins TRBV3-1 to TRBJ2-1, with 8 nucleotides matching TRBD2. Per germline, CDR1 LGHDT and CDR2 YNNKEL (reference sequence). The trim removed 2 bases at V and 7 bases at J, leaving 7 bases unmatched. CDR3 length: 15 residues. The CDR3 loop is CASSQRLAGGNEQFF. The CDR3 DNA follows: TGTGCCAGCAGCCAACGGCTAGCGGGTGGGAATGAGCAGTTCTTC.

This clonotype was picked up one time. This chain links TRBV18 with TRBJ2-7; weak D call: TRBD2 (6 bases). The CDR3 has 13 residues. Looked up from germline, CDR1 is KGHSH and CDR2 is LQKENI. V was cut by 6 bases and J by 6 bases, with 15 bases left in between. The CDR3 DNA is TGTGCCAGCTCCCCTCTGGAGGGACCCGAGCAGTACTTC. It codes for CASSPLEGPEQYF.

The chain has TRBV5-1 and TRBJ2-7; D is uncertain. Germline V gene lookup returns CDR1 SGHRS and CDR2 YFSETQ. The CDR3 length is 17 residues. Trimming took 4 bases from V and 0 from J, leaving 20 bases between them. CDR3 DNA sequence: TGCGCCAGCAGCCGGATAGTGGGTACAGCCCCCTCCTACGAGCAGTACTTC. This sequence encodes CASSRIVGTAPSYEQYF.

This clonotype was counted at least ten times. This rearrangement joins TRBV4-3 to TRBJ2-5; D could derive from TRBD1 or TRBD2 (6 bases each). V was pared by 0 bases and J by 5 bases, with 13 bases between. The CDR3 runs 15 residues. Germline CDR1 reads LGHNA; CDR2 reads YSLEER. Here the CDR3 reads CASSQEGRRGETQYF. CDR3 coding DNA: TGCGCCAGCAGCCAAGAGGGACGGAGGGGGGAGACCCAGTACTTC.

This clonotype came up many times. The rearrangement joins TRBV7-7 to TRBJ2-5; 13 nucleotides agree with TRBD2. The CDR3 is 17 amino acids. V shed 3 bases and J 5 bases; nucleotides not matched to a gene: 9. CDR1 and CDR2 (germline): SSHAT, FNYEAQ (reference sequence). The CDR3 loop reads CASSFLGGLAGHETQYF. Written as DNA, the CDR3 is TGTGCCAGCAGCTTCCTAGGGGGACTAGCGGGACATGAGACCCAGTACTTC.

The chain joins TRBV5-6 to TRBJ2-1; D is tentatively TRBD1 or TRBD2 (6 bases each). The V end lost 0 bases, the J end lost 7 bases, and 20 bases lay between the germline ends. The CDR3 is made up of 17 amino acids. Germline lookup yields CDR1 SGHDT and CDR2 YYEEEE. The CDR3 loop reads CASSLGFESGAGNEQFF. Written as DNA, the CDR3 is TGTGCCAGCAGCTTGGGATTTGAGTCGGGGGCGGGAAATGAGCAGTTCTTC.

In its sample, this clonotype was seen a few times. The rearrangement joins TRBV11-3 to TRBJ2-1, with 8 bases matching TRBD2. CDR1 and CDR2 from the germline V gene are SGHNT and YENEEA. J gave up 5 bases and V 0 bases, and 3 bases lay outside the gene matches. The CDR3 is 15 residues long. The CDR3 region has the DNA TGTGCCAGCAGCTTAGATCAGCGGGGGAACAATGAGCAGTTCTTC. Translation: CASSLDQRGNNEQFF.

The chain carries TRBV20-1 and TRBJ1-1, with D unresolved. The CDR3 runs 14 residues. Germline CDR1 DFQATT, CDR2 SNEGSKA (reference sequence). V lost 0 bases, J lost 2 bases, and 10 bases lay in between. CDR3 sequence (DNA): TGCAGTGCTAGAGATCGAGGCGGTAACACTGAAGCTTTCTTT. It translates to CSARDRGGNTEAFF.

This clonotype was detected a few times. V is TRBV6-1 and J is TRBJ1-1; the match to TRBD1 covers 8 bases. The CDR3 covers 16 residues. Looked up from germline, CDR1 is MNHNS and CDR2 is SASEGT. The ends lost 5 bases at V and 5 bases at J; junction bases unmatched: 13. Written as DNA, the CDR3 is TGTGCCAGCAGTCGAAGGACAGGGACCAGCGGGACTGAAGCTTTCTTT. Translating gives CASSRRTGTSGTEAFF.

The V and J genes are TRBV11-1 and TRBJ2-1; D perhaps matches TRBD1 (5 bases). The V and J ends lost 7 bases and 2 bases respectively, with 18 bases between them. Germline CDR1 is SGHAT and CDR2 is FQDESV (reference sequence). The CDR3 sequence is 16 residues long. The chain's CDR3 is CASNDAHRSAYNEQFF. For the CDR3, the DNA is TGTGCCAGCAACGATGCCCACAGGTCCGCCTACAATGAGCAGTTCTTC.

The J gene is TRBJ1-2, the V gene TRBV12-3 or TRBV12-4, with D tentatively TRBD1 (5 bases). The CDR3 covers 15 residues. V was clipped by 7 bases and J by 1 base, with 16 bases between them. Written as DNA, the CDR3 is TGTGCCAGCACTACACTCCGACAGATTAACTATGGCTACACCTTC. Its translation is CASTTLRQINYGYTF.

The sample holds many counts of this clonotype. The rearrangement uses TRBV29-1 and TRBJ1-2; 7 nucleotides match TRBD1. The CDR3 contains 13 residues. With V trimmed by 6 bases and J by 3 bases, 7 bases remained unmatched. The germline CDR1 and CDR2 sequences are SQVTM and ANQGSEA. In nucleotides, the CDR3 is TGCAGCGTGTCGACAGGGACAGACTATGGCTACACCTTC. Encoded protein: CSVSTGTDYGYTF.

The sample holds a few counts of this clonotype. The chain is built from TRBV12-3 or TRBV12-4 and TRBJ2-7, with no clear D. The CDR3 consists of 12 residues. V lost 1 base and J 9 bases, leaving 10 bases between the germline ends. The CDR3 DNA reads TGTGCCAGCAGTTTAGTTAGTGAGCGGCAGTACTTC. Its translation is CASSLVSERQYF.

Only a few counts were recorded for this clonotype. The chain employs TRBV6-6 and TRBJ1-5; 8 bases line up with TRBD1. Per germline, CDR1 MNHNY and CDR2 SVGAGI (reference sequence). The CDR3 runs 13 residues. V lost 6 bases, J lost 4 bases, and 2 bases stayed unmatched. The CDR3 DNA reads as TGTGCCAGCAGAGACAGGGGAAATCAGCCCCAGCATTTT. This encodes CASRDRGNQPQHF.

This chain joins TRBV18 and TRBJ2-1, with unresolved D. Germline CDR1 KGHSH, CDR2 LQKENI. Trimming stripped 3 bases from V and 7 bases from J, with 7 bases between. There are 12 residues in the CDR3. CDR3 sequence (DNA): TGTGCCAGCTCACCCTGGGAAAATGAGCAGTTCTTC. This sequence encodes CASSPWENEQFF.

This clonotype was counted between two and nine times. This rearrangement joins TRBV5-1 to TRBJ1-1; D remains unclear. Germline-derived CDR1 and CDR2 are SGHRS and YFSETQ. Trimming took off 6 bases at V and 2 bases at J, with 17 bases between the two ends. The CDR3 covers 15 residues. The CDR3 reads CASTSGGNLNTEAFF. CDR3 sequence (DNA): TGCGCCAGCACCTCGGGAGGCAACCTCAACACTGAAGCTTTCTTT.

The rearrangement joins TRBV13 to TRBJ1-2, with D unclear. CDR1 and CDR2 (germline): PRHDT, FYEKMQ (reference sequence). The V end was cut by 5 bases, the J end by 0 bases, with 7 bases between. CDR3 length: 13 residues. The CDR3 bases are TGTGCCAGCAGCCCCGACACTAACTATGGCTACACCTTC. Its translation is CASSPDTNYGYTF.

This clonotype was seen more than once but under ten times. One end of the junction varies from germline; a read error may be responsible. The CDR3 is CASSRQGSNEQYF. Here the CDR3 DNA reads TGTGCCAGCAGCCGACAGGGCTCCAACGAGCAGTACTTC. V gene TRBV6-1 combines with J gene TRBJ2-7, with 7 positions matching TRBD1. The CDR3 covers 13 residues. Germline-derived CDR1 and CDR2 are MNHNS and SASEGT.

The V gene is TRBV20-1, the J gene TRBJ2-2; no firm D call. The CDR3 loop spans 13 amino acids. CDR1 DFQATT and CDR2 SNEGSKA come from the germline V gene (reference sequence). Trimming pared 6 bases from V and 6 bases from J, leaving 14 bases between. CDR3 in DNA: TGCAGTGCCCGTATCTTGGCGCCCGGGGAGCTGTTTTTT. This encodes CSARILAPGELFF.

This clonotype has only one observation. The V and J genes are TRBV29-1 and TRBJ1-2; no clear D. The CDR3 is made up of 11 amino acids. The germline V gene has CDR1 SQVTM and CDR2 ANQGSEA. Trimming cost V 7 bases and J 5 bases, with 11 bases left between them. CDR3 in DNA: TGCAGCGCCCAAGGAGGGTATGGCTACACCTTC. It codes for CSAQGGYGYTF.

V gene TRBV4-1 combines with J gene TRBJ1-2; no clear D gene. The CDR3 is made up of 14 amino acids. Germline-derived CDR1 and CDR2 are MGHRA and YSYEKL. Trimming removed 0 bases at V and 1 base at J, with 6 bases between. The CDR3 region has the DNA TGCGCCAGCAGCCAAGATGAAATTAACTATGGCTACACCTTC. The encoded protein is CASSQDEINYGYTF.